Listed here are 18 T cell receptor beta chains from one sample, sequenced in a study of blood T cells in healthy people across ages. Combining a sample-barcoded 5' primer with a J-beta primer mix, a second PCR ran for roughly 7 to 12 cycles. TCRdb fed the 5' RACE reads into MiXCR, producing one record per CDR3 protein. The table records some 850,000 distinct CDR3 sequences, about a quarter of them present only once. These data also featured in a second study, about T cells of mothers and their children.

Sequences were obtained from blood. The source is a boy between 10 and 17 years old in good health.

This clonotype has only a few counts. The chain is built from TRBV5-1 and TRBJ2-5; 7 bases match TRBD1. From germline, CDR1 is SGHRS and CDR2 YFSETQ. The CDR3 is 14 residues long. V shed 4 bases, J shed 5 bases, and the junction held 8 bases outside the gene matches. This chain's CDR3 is CASSPPDRAETQYF. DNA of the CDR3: TGCGCCAGCAGCCCCCCAGACAGGGCGGAGACCCAGTACTTC.

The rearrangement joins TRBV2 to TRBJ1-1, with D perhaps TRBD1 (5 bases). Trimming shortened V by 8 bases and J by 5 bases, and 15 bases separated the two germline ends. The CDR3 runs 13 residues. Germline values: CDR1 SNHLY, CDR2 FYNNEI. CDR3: CASPSGTGTEAFF. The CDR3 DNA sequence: TGTGCCAGCCCCTCCGGGACGGGAACTGAAGCTTTCTTT.

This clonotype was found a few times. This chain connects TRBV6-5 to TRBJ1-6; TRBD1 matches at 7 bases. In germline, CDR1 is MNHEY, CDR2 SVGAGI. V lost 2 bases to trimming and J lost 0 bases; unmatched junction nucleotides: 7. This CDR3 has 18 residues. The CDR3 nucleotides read TGTGCCAGCAGTTACAGGCAGGGGGTCAGCTCCTATAATTCACCCCTCCACTTT. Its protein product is CASSYRQGVSSYNSPLHF.

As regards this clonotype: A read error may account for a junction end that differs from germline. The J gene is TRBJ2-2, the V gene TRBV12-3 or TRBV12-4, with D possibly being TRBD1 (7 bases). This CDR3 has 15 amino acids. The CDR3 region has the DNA TGTGCCAGCAGTTTAGGCAGGGGGGCCACCGGGGGGCTGTTTTTT. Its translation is CASSLGRGATGGLFF.

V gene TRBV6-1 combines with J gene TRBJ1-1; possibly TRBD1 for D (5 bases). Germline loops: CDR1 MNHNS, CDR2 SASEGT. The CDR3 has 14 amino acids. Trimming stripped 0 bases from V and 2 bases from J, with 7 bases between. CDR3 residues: CASSEAGANTEAFF. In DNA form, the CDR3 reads TGTGCCAGCAGTGAAGCTGGGGCAAACACTGAAGCTTTCTTT.

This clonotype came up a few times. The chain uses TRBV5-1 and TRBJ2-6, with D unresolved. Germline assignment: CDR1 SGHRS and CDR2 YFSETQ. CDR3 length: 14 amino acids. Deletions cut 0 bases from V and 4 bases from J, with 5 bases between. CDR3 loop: CASSLVAGANVLTF. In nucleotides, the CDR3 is TGCGCCAGCAGCTTGGTAGCCGGGGCCAACGTCCTGACTTTC.

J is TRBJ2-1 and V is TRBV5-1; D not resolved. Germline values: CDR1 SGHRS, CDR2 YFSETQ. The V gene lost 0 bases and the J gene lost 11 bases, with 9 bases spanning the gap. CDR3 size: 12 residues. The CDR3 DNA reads TGCGCCAGCAGCTTGGAACCATTGCAGCAGTTCTTC. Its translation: CASSLEPLQQFF.

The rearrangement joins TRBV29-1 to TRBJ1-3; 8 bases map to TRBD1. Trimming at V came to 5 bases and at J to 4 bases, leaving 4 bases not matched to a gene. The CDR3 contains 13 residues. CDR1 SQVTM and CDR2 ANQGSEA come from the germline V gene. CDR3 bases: TGCAGCGTTTTCAGACAGGGGGGAAACACCATATATTTT. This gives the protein CSVFRQGGNTIYF.

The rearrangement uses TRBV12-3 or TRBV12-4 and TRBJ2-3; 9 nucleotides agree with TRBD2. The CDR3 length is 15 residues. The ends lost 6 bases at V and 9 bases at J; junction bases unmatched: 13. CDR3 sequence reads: CASSRGRGGEDTQYF. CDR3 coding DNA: TGTGCCAGCAGCCGGGGGCGGGGGGGCGAAGACACGCAGTATTTT.

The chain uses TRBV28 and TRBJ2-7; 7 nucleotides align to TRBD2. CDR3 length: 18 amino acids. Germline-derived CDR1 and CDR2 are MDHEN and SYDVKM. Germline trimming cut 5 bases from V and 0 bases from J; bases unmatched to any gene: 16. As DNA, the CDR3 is TGTGCCAGCAGTCCCCTCCCAAGGTCGAGCGGGATCTCCTACGAGCAGTACTTC. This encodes CASSPLPRSSGISYEQYF.

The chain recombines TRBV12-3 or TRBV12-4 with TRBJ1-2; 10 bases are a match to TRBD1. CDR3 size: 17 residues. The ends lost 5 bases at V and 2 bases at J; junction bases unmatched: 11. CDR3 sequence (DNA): TGTGCCAGCAGTCTCGGGCCCGGACAGGGGGAAAACTATGGCTACACCTTC. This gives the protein CASSLGPGQGENYGYTF.

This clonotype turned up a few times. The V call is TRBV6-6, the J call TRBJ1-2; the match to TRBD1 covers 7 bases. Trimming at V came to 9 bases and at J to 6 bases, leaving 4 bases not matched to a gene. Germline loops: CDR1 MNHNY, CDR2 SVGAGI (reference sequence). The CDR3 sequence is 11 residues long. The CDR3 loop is CASNRGDGYTF. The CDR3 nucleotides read TGTGCCAGTAACAGGGGTGATGGCTACACCTTC.

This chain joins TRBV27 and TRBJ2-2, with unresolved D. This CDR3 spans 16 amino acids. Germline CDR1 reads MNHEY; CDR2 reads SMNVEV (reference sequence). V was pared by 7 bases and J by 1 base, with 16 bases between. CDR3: CASTSRPAGNTGELFF. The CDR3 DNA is TGTGCCAGCACTTCGAGGCCCGCAGGGAACACCGGGGAGCTGTTTTTT.

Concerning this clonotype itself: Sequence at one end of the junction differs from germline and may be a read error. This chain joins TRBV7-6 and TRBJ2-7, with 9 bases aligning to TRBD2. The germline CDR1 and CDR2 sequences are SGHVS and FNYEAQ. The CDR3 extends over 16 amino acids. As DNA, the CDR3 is TGTGCCAGCAGCTTAGTAACCAGCGGGGGGCCCTATGAGCAGTACTTC. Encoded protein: CASSLVTSGGPYEQYF.

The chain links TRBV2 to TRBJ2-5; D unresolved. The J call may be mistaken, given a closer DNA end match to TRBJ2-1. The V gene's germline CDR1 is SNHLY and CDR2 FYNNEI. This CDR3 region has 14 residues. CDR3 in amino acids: CASPTPNAYNEQFF. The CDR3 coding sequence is TGTGCCAGCCCCACTCCTAACGCCTACAATGAGCAGTTCTTC.

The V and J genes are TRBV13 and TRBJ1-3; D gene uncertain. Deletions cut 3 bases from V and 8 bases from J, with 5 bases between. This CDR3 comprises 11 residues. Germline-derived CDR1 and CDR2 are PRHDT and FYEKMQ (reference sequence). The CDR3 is CASSLRHTIYF. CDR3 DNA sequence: TGTGCCAGCAGCTTGCGGCACACCATATATTTT.

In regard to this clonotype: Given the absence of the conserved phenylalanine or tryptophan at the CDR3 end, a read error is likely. Here the CDR3 reads CASSARDRSSYEQYL. In nucleotides, the CDR3 is TGTGCCAGCAGCGCAAGGGACAGGAGCTCCTACGAGCAGTACCTC. The genes are TRBV11-2 and TRBJ2-7; TRBD1 agrees at 8 bases. Germline CDR1 is SGHAT and CDR2 is FQNNGV. Unmatched junction bases numbered 6, after V lost 5 bases and J lost 0 bases. CDR3 length equals 15 residues.

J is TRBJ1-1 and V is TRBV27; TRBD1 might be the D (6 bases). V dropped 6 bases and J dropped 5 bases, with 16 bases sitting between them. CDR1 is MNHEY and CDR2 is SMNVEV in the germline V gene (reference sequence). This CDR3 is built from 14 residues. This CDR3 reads CASRHPRGGTEAFF. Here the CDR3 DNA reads TGTGCCAGCAGACATCCGAGGGGGGGGACTGAAGCTTTCTTT.